The next 4 T cell receptor beta chains were all read from a single sample in a study of T-cell reconstitution after alpha-beta-depleted transplantation in children. Construction of the TCRbeta library involved unique molecular identifiers. MiXCR, run by TCRdb on the PCR reads, gives a single entry per CDR3 protein. The repertoire includes 530,000 or so distinct CDR3 sequences, over 20% of them detected once, and approximately 39% sits in the top ten. This specimen was PBMCs, taken before TCRalphabeta/CD19-depleted stem cell transplant. All receptors derive from a boy under two years old with Wiskott-Aldrich syndrome, due to receive a stem cell transplant.

The rearrangement links TRBV20-1 to TRBJ2-3; maybe TRBD2 (5 bases). The CDR3 loop spans 14 amino acids. The V end lost 3 bases, the J end lost 0 bases, and 10 bases lay between the germline ends. Germline-derived CDR1 and CDR2 are DFQATT and SNEGSKA (reference sequence). The CDR3 protein is CSASSDLSTDTQYF. The CDR3 DNA follows: TGCAGTGCTAGTAGCGACCTTAGCACAGATACGCAGTATTTT.

The sample holds a few counts of this clonotype. The V gene is TRBV29-1, the J gene TRBJ2-4; D is unclear. This CDR3 has 13 amino acids. The germline CDR1 and CDR2 sequences are SQVTM and ANQGSEA. Trimming cost V 4 bases and J 8 bases, with 15 bases left between them. The CDR3 sequence: CSVVPGSEYIQYF. DNA of the CDR3: TGCAGCGTTGTTCCAGGAAGCGAATACATTCAGTACTTC.

V is TRBV10-3 and J is TRBJ2-1; 10 bases agree with TRBD1. The CDR3 is made up of 16 amino acids. Trimming cost V 6 bases and J 0 bases; bases outside gene matches: 5. Germline CDR1 reads ENHRY; CDR2 reads SYGVKD. CDR3 sequence reads: CAISGQGGTSYNEQFF. CDR3 bases: TGTGCCATCAGCGGACAGGGGGGGACCTCCTACAATGAGCAGTTCTTC.

The chain is built from TRBV2 and TRBJ2-5; a weak D match, TRBD2 (5 bases). Deletions cut 1 base from V and 6 bases from J, with 18 bases between. Germline values: CDR1 SNHLY, CDR2 FYNNEI. CDR3 length equals 16 residues. The CDR3 region has the DNA TGTGCCAGCAGTGAAGGAGTCGACTACTCGGGGAAGACCCAGTACTTC. Its protein product is CASSEGVDYSGKTQYF. The whole variable domain, remainder taken from reference TRBV2 and TRBJ2-5, is EPEVTQTPSHQVTQMGQEVILRCVPISNHLYFYWYRQILGQKVEFLVSFYNNEISEKSEIFDDQFSVERPDGSNFTLKIRSTKLEDSAMYFCASSEGVDYSGKTQYFGPGTRLLVL.